The 4 T cell receptor beta chains reported below all come from one sample, sequenced in a study of T cells after yellow fever vaccination. Each CDR3 protein gets one entry after TCRdb re-called the 5' RACE reads with MiXCR. The table records roughly 520,000 distinct CDR3 sequences, just over 20% of them present only once. Sample: PBMCs, taken approximately 22 days after the first yellow fever vaccination. The source is a man between 18 and 35 years old who received the YFV17D yellow fever vaccine.

This clonotype was seen a few times. The chain links TRBV20-1 to TRBJ1-5, with 7 nucleotides matching TRBD1. Trimming at V came to 5 bases and at J to 2 bases, leaving 9 bases not matched to a gene. Germline CDR1 reads DFQATT; CDR2 reads SNEGSKA (reference sequence). The CDR3 is made up of 15 amino acids. The CDR3 reads CSAGDSGKGNQPQHF. In nucleotides, the CDR3 is TGCAGTGCTGGGGACAGCGGAAAGGGCAATCAGCCCCAGCATTTT.

This chain links TRBV12-3 or TRBV12-4 with TRBJ1-5, with 9 bases fitting TRBD1. This CDR3 has 14 amino acids. With V trimmed by 5 bases and J by 9 bases, 8 bases remained unmatched. CDR3 nucleotides: TGTGCCAGCAGTCCGACAGGGGGTCCCGCGCCCCAGCATTTT. Translated: CASSPTGGPAPQHF.

This rearrangement joins TRBV7-2 to TRBJ1-2, with no clear D. The germline V gene has CDR1 SGHTA and CDR2 FQGNSA. The CDR3 has 17 residues. The V gene lost 6 bases and the J gene lost 8 bases, with 28 bases spanning the gap. CDR3 nucleotide sequence: TGTGCCAGCAGTTATAACAGTGGCGCGGGGAAAGTGATGGGCTACACCTTC. It translates to CASSYNSGAGKVMGYTF.

The CDR3 spells CASTPGGTDTQYF. The CDR3 nucleotides are TGTGCCAGTACCCCGGGAGGTACAGATACGCAGTATTTT. The V and J genes are TRBV19 and TRBJ2-3; TRBD2 aligns across 7 bases. The CDR3 extends over 13 amino acids. The germline CDR1 and CDR2 sequences are LNHDA and SQIVND (reference sequence). V shed 7 bases and J 3 bases; nucleotides not matched to a gene: 4.